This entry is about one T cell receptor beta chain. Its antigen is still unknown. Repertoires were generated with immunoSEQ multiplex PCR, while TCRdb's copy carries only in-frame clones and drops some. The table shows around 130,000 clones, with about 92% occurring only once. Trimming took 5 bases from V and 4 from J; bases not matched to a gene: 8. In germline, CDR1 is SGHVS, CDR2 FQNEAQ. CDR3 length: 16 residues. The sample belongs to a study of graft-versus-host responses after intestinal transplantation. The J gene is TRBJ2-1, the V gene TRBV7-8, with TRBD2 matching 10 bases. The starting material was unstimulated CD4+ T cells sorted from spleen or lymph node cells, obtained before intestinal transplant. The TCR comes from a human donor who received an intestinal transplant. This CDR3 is CASSPLAGALYNEQFF. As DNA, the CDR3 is TGTGCCAGCAGCCCGCTAGCGGGGGCTTTATACAATGAGCAGTTCTTC. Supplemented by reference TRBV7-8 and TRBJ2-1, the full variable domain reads GAGVSQSPRYKVAKRGQDVALRCDPISGHVSLFWYQQALGQGPEFLTYFQNEAQLDKSGLPSDRFFAERPEGSVSTLKIQRTQQEDSAVYLCASSPLAGALYNEQFFGPGTRLTVL.